This T cell receptor beta chain was recovered during a study of T cell changes during pregnancy in multiple sclerosis. Data came from immunoSEQ multiplex PCR; TCRdb stores just in-frame clones and leaves some out. This table has around 100,000 clones, approximately 90% appearing once. The CDR3 extends over 16 amino acids. Germline V gene data show CDR1 as SGHRS and CDR2 as YFSETQ. Germline trimming cut 0 bases from V and 4 bases from J; bases unmatched to any gene: 8. This specimen consisted of peripheral blood, obtained in the third trimester of pregnancy. The sequence derives from a female donor with multiple sclerosis, enrolled in a pregnancy study. The gene calls are TRBV5-1 and TRBJ1-1; 8 bases align to TRBD1. CDR3 in amino acids: CASSLDQGAASTEAFF. As DNA, the CDR3 is TGCGCCAGCAGCTTGGACCAGGGGGCAGCGAGCACTGAAGCTTTCTTT.